Following are 5 T cell receptor beta chains from one sample sequenced in a study of T-cell reconstitution after alpha-beta-depleted transplantation in children. Preparing the TCRbeta library involved the use of unique molecular identifiers. Each CDR3 protein gets one entry after TCRdb re-called the PCR reads with MiXCR. The data show 640,000 or so distinct CDR3 sequences, around a sixth seen once. Sequenced here: PBMCs from the stem cell graft donor, sampled from the stem cell graft. The receptor set was obtained from a human donor who donated a stem cell graft to a child with acute myeloid leukemia.

This clonotype was seen a few times. The chain is built from TRBV12-3 or TRBV12-4 and TRBJ1-1; D is perhaps TRBD1 (5 bases). V gave up 7 bases and J gave up 4 bases, with 10 bases separating them. CDR3 size: 12 residues. The CDR3 sequence is CASTAGVTEAFF. The CDR3 nucleotides are TGTGCCAGCACCGCGGGGGTCACTGAAGCTTTCTTT.

Turning to this clonotype: This may come from a read error, since a much larger clone is one base off. The conserved phenylalanine or tryptophan is not found at the CDR3 terminus, so this likely reflects a read error. The chain links TRBV27 to TRBJ1-1; D uncertain. V was trimmed by 4 bases and J by 1 base, leaving 13 bases between them. The germline gives CDR1 MNHEY, CDR2 SMNVEV (reference sequence). The CDR3 sequence is 15 residues long. This CDR3 reads CASSSRGQPNTEAFS. CDR3 coding DNA: TGTGCCAGCAGTTCCCGTGGGCAGCCGAACACTGAAGCTTTCTCT.

Ten or more counts support this clonotype. The chain has TRBV20-1 and TRBJ1-1, with a possible D match to TRBD1 (6 bases). Trimming took off 5 bases at V and 5 bases at J, with 15 bases between the two ends. Germline CDR1 and CDR2: DFQATT and SNEGSKA (reference sequence). The CDR3 consists of 13 residues. The CDR3: CSAPNRDVTEAFF. The CDR3 nucleotides are TGCAGTGCTCCTAACAGGGATGTGACTGAAGCTTTCTTT.

This clonotype has a handful of counts. The rearrangement joins TRBV2 to TRBJ2-7; 12 positions match TRBD1. The CDR3 has 16 amino acids. The germline V gene has CDR1 SNHLY and CDR2 FYNNEI. V was clipped by 6 bases and J by 4 bases; unmatched bases: 10. The CDR3 DNA reads as TGTGCCAGCAGCCAAAGGGGGGACAGGGGGCATTACGAGCAGTACTTC. Residues: CASSQRGDRGHYEQYF.

This clonotype was picked up many times. V usage is TRBV9 and J usage is TRBJ2-7; TRBD1 agrees at 9 bases. Trimming at V came to 2 bases and at J to 2 bases, leaving 5 bases not matched to a gene. CDR1 is SGDLS, CDR2 YYNGEE, per germline. The CDR3 has 15 residues. This CDR3 is CASSVGQGGTYEQYF. In nucleotides, the CDR3 is TGTGCCAGCAGCGTGGGACAGGGTGGGACCTACGAGCAGTACTTC.